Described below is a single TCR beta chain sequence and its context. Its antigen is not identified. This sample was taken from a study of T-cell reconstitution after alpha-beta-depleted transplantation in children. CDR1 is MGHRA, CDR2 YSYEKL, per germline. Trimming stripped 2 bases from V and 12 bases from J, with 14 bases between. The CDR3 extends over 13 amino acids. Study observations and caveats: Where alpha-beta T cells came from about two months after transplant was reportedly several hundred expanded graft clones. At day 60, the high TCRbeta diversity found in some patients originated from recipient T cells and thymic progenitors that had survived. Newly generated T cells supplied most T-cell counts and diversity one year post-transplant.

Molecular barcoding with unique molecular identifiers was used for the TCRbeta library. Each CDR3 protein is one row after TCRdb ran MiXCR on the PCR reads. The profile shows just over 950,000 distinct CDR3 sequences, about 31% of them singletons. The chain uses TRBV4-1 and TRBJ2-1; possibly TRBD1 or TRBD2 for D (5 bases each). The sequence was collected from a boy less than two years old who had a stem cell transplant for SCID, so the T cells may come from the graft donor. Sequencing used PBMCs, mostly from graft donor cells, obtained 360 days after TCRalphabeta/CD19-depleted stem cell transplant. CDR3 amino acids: CASSQMRGTAQFF. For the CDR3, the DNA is TGCGCCAGCAGCCAAATGAGGGGAACAGCGCAGTTCTTC.